The 27 T cell receptor beta chains listed next were all sequenced from one sample in a study of CD8+CD57+ T cells in acquired aplastic anemia. TCR beta VDJ and CDR3 were profiled, and genomic DNA was the template. TCRdb called the reads again in MiXCR, with one record for every CDR3 protein. The sample records roughly 500,000 distinct CDR3 sequences, around a third being singletons. Sequencing was done on patients that had shown CD8+CD57+ cell expansion by flow cytometry. Input material: sorted CD4+, CD8+, or CD8+CD57+ T cells (not recorded which) from PBMCs. The source is a human donor with aplastic anemia.

The chain has TRBV20-1 and TRBJ1-2; the D gene is possibly TRBD1 (6 bases). V lost 0 bases, J lost 0 bases, and 11 bases lay in between. This CDR3 has 15 amino acids. Germline CDR1 DFQATT, CDR2 SNEGSKA (reference sequence). CDR3 DNA sequence: TGCAGTGCTAGAGATTTCAGGGGAGCTAACTATGGCTACACCTTC. Translation: CSARDFRGANYGYTF.

This sequence joins TRBV2 and TRBJ2-1, with 15 positions matching TRBD2. The CDR3 is 17 amino acids. V was pared by 4 bases and J by 4 bases, with 5 bases of the junction left unmatched. Germline CDR1 SNHLY, CDR2 FYNNEI. The CDR3 sequence: CASSGTSGRASYNEQFF. The CDR3 DNA is TGTGCCAGCAGTGGGACTAGCGGGAGGGCCTCGTACAATGAGCAGTTCTTC.

Only a few counts were recorded for this clonotype. The chain's CDR3 is CASSQDPDHGQISPLHF. The CDR3 DNA follows: TGTGCCAGCAGCCAAGATCCAGACCACGGTCAGATTTCACCCCTCCACTTT. The chain joins TRBV4-2 to TRBJ1-6; D ambiguous. The CDR3 covers 17 residues. Looked up from germline, CDR1 is LGHNA and CDR2 is YNFKEQ. Trimming left V 0 bases short and J 9 bases short, with 18 bases between.

This clonotype was recorded many times. The chain's CDR3 is CATSREGRENSPLHF. The CDR3, as DNA: TGTGCCACCAGCAGAGAGGGCAGGGAAAATTCACCCCTCCACTTT. This sequence joins TRBV15 and TRBJ1-6; D perhaps matches TRBD1 (5 bases). V lost 0 bases and J 7 bases, leaving 10 bases between the germline ends. Per germline, CDR1 LNHNV and CDR2 YYDKDF (reference sequence). CDR3 length equals 15 residues.

This clonotype has more than one count but fewer than ten. The chain carries TRBV7-9 and TRBJ2-1; 8 bases align to TRBD1. CDR1 and CDR2 from the germline V gene are SEHNR and FQNEAQ (reference sequence). The CDR3 is 13 amino acids. V lost 7 bases and J lost 9; bases outside the gene matches: 8. This chain's CDR3 is CASTDRASGEQFF. The CDR3 nucleotides are TGTGCCAGCACGGACAGGGCGTCAGGTGAGCAGTTCTTC.

This chain joins TRBV10-3 and TRBJ1-5; D remains ambiguous. Germline values: CDR1 ENHRY, CDR2 SYGVKD. The V and J ends lost 10 bases and 5 bases respectively, with 21 bases between them. The CDR3 consists of 15 residues. This CDR3 is CASSAQPGYHQPQHF. In DNA, the CDR3 is TGTGCCAGCTCTGCCCAGCCGGGGTACCATCAGCCCCAGCATTTT.

This clonotype was seen repeatedly, ten times or more. This rearrangement joins TRBV7-2 to TRBJ2-7; the match to TRBD2 covers 7 bases. Germline CDR1 and CDR2: SGHTA and FQGNSA. The ends lost 1 base at V and 1 base at J; junction bases unmatched: 4. The CDR3 is made up of 15 amino acids. This chain's CDR3 is CASSLEAGLSYEQYF. CDR3 DNA sequence: TGTGCCAGCAGCTTAGAAGCGGGGCTATCCTACGAGCAGTACTTC.

A remark on this clonotype: This likely comes from a read error, as the CDR3 has no conserved phenylalanine or tryptophan at its end. The chain couples TRBV7-8 to TRBJ2-2; D remains unclear. Germline V CDR1 and CDR2: SGHVS, FQNEAQ. Trimming removed 6 bases from V and 0 bases from J, with 14 bases in between. This CDR3 is built from 16 residues. CDR3 sequence reads: CASRFSGFANTGELFS. The DNA of the CDR3 is TGTGCCAGCAGGTTTTCAGGATTCGCGAACACCGGGGAGCTGTTTTCT.

This clonotype came up many times. The chain employs TRBV7-8 and TRBJ1-2; the D gene is possibly TRBD1 (6 bases). CDR1 and CDR2 from the germline V gene are SGHVS and FQNEAQ. Trimming took off 3 bases at V and 6 bases at J, with 17 bases between the two ends. The CDR3 contains 15 residues. CDR3: CASSFQFSGTNGYTF. As DNA, the CDR3 is TGTGCCAGCAGCTTCCAATTTTCAGGGACAAATGGCTACACCTTC.

This clonotype was counted at least ten times. The V call is TRBV19, the J call TRBJ2-7, with D unresolved. The V end lost 3 bases, the J end lost 3 bases, and 15 bases lay between the germline ends. The CDR3 loop spans 15 amino acids. The germline V gene encodes CDR1 LNHDA and CDR2 SQIVND (reference sequence). CDR3 in DNA: TGTGCCAGTAGTATCCCCCCGCCAGGTTACTACGAGCAGTACTTC. This sequence encodes CASSIPPPGYYEQYF.

The count of this clonotype is one. The V and J genes are TRBV10-3 and TRBJ1-6; TRBD1 might be the D (5 bases). The CDR3 spans 16 residues. Per the germline V gene, CDR1 is ENHRY and CDR2 is SYGVKD. V was shortened by 0 bases and J by 7 bases, with 13 bases between the two germline ends. The CDR3: CAISESGGSGNSPLHF. For the CDR3, the DNA is TGTGCCATCAGTGAGTCCGGGGGGTCGGGGAATTCACCCCTCCACTTT.

The DNA for the CDR3 is TGTGCCAGCACCCTAGAACTCACATTGCCCCAGCATTTT. This sequence encodes CASTLELTLPQHF. The V and J genes are TRBV6-1 and TRBJ1-5; D remains ambiguous. The germline V and J ends were trimmed by 7 bases and 9 bases, with 16 bases remaining between them. The CDR3 extends over 13 amino acids. Germline loops: CDR1 MNHNS, CDR2 SASEGT.

This clonotype was seen only once. CDR3 sequence (DNA): TGTGCCACCAGTGATCCGGCCAACTCACCAGATACGCAGTATTTT. Translating it yields CATSDPANSPDTQYF. The chain couples TRBV24-1 to TRBJ2-3, with D unclear. The CDR3 length is 15 residues. With 3 bases removed from V and 4 bases from J, the gap between germline ends came to 13 bases. Germline lookup yields CDR1 KGHDR and CDR2 SFDVKD.

This clonotype came up many times. The V call is TRBV15, the J call TRBJ2-1, with TRBD1 identical over 8 bases. CDR3 size: 15 residues. Germline trimming cut 6 bases from V and 1 base from J; bases unmatched to any gene: 5. The germline CDR1 and CDR2 sequences are LNHNV and YYDKDF (reference sequence). The DNA of the CDR3 is TGTGCCACCAGTTTGGACAGGGCTTCCTACAATGAGCAGTTCTTC. Amino acid sequence: CATSLDRASYNEQFF.

A few counts support this clonotype. The chain links TRBV10-3 to TRBJ2-3, with D uncertain. CDR1 is ENHRY and CDR2 is SYGVKD in the germline V gene. The V end lost 2 bases, the J end lost 5 bases, and 5 bases lay between the germline ends. The CDR3 sequence is 12 residues long. This CDR3 reads CAISENQDTQYF. In DNA form, the CDR3 reads TGTGCCATCAGTGAGAATCAAGATACGCAGTATTTT.

Regarding this clonotype: This clone may be a read error of a much larger clone one base away. The genes are TRBV20-1 and TRBJ1-6, with 8 positions matching TRBD1. This CDR3 spans 14 amino acids. CDR1 is DFQATT, CDR2 SNEGSKA, per germline (reference sequence). CDR3 in amino acids: CSAEDRVVNSPLRF. In nucleotides, the CDR3 is TGCAGTGCTGAGGACAGGGTTGTTAATTCACCCCTCCGCTTT.

The chain couples TRBV15 to TRBJ1-1; a weak D match, TRBD1 (6 bases). The germline V gene has CDR1 LNHNV and CDR2 YYDKDF (reference sequence). Trimming took off 1 base at V and 1 base at J, with 10 bases between the two ends. The CDR3 loop spans 15 amino acids. CDR3 coding DNA: TGTGCCACCAGCAGAGCGGAACAGGGGAACACTGAAGCTTTCTTT. Its translation is CATSRAEQGNTEAFF.

This clonotype came up a few times. The CDR3: CASSALKVEKLFF. CDR3 DNA sequence: TGTGCCAGCAGCGCCCTAAAGGTTGAAAAACTGTTTTTT. The chain uses TRBV7-9 and TRBJ1-4; the D is unclear. Trimming stripped 5 bases from V and 7 bases from J, with 11 bases between. CDR3 size: 13 residues. Germline V lookup: CDR1 SEHNR, CDR2 FQNEAQ (reference sequence).

This CDR3 is CASSVFQGVHGYTF. The CDR3 DNA reads as TGTGCCAGTAGTGTCTTTCAGGGGGTGCATGGCTACACCTTC. The chain carries TRBV19 and TRBJ1-2, with 7 nucleotides matching TRBD1. The CDR3 is 14 residues long. The V and J ends lost 5 bases and 6 bases, in that order; junction bases with no gene match: 9. CDR1 and CDR2 from the germline V gene are LNHDA and SQIVND (reference sequence).

As regards this clonotype: This sequence may be a read error, since a much larger clone differs from it by one base. V and J are TRBV20-1 and TRBJ2-7; possible D gene TRBD2, 5 bases. The CDR3 length is 13 residues. Germline V CDR1 and CDR2: DFQATT, SNEGSKA (reference sequence). The CDR3 DNA is TGCAGTGCTAGAGTGTTACTAGTCTACGGGCAGTACTTC. It encodes CSARVLLVYGQYF.

This clonotype has a handful of counts. CDR3 region: CSANKQGTGETQYF. The CDR3 nucleotides read TGCAGTGCTAACAAACAGGGGACTGGGGAGACCCAGTACTTC. The genes are TRBV20-1 and TRBJ2-5; the D gene is possibly TRBD1 (7 bases). With 4 bases removed from V and 5 bases from J, the gap between germline ends came to 17 bases. Per the germline V gene, CDR1 is DFQATT and CDR2 is SNEGSKA (reference sequence). This CDR3 contains 14 residues.

On this clonotype: This may come from a read error, since a much larger clone is one base off. V and J are TRBV9 and TRBJ1-1, with D possibly TRBD1 on 6 matching bases. The V gene's germline CDR1 is SGDLS and CDR2 YYNGEE. V was clipped by 0 bases and J by 4 bases, with 10 bases between them. CDR3 length equals 14 residues. The CDR3 coding sequence is TGTGCCAGCAGCGTAGGGACAGCGTGCACTGAAGCTTTCTTT. Translation: CASSVGTACTEAFF.

Comment on this clonotype: One junction end disagrees with the germline gene, perhaps due to a read error. V is TRBV5-1 and J is TRBJ1-4; D not resolved. This CDR3 has 15 amino acids. Germline-derived CDR1 and CDR2 are SGHRS and YFSETQ. CDR3 nucleotides: TGCGCCAGCAGCTTGGAGGCAGGCACTAATGAAGAACTGTTTTTT. The encoded protein is CASSLEAGTNEELFF.

There are a few counts of this clonotype. This chain joins TRBV12-3 or TRBV12-4 and TRBJ2-1; possibly TRBD2 for D (5 bases). The CDR3 covers 12 residues. V was trimmed by 8 bases and J by 4 bases, leaving 9 bases between them. The CDR3 bases are TGTGCCAGCGAGGGAGATTACAATGAGCAGTTCTTC. It codes for CASEGDYNEQFF.

This clonotype was seen a handful of times. V gene TRBV9 combines with J gene TRBJ1-1; D not resolved. Germline V gives CDR1 SGDLS, CDR2 YYNGEE. The ends were cut back, 0 bases at V and 0 bases at J, with 9 bases in the middle. The CDR3 totals 15 residues. CDR3 nucleotide sequence: TGTGCCAGCAGCGTAGCGGTGGGGATGAACACTGAAGCTTTCTTT. Translated, it gives CASSVAVGMNTEAFF.

V usage is TRBV7-3 and J usage is TRBJ1-1; D ambiguous. CDR3 length: 14 residues. CDR1 is SGHTA, CDR2 FQGTGA, per germline. V dropped 5 bases and J dropped 7 bases, with 17 bases sitting between them. The CDR3 DNA reads TGTGCCAGCAGCCGACTAGGAAGATTGGGTGAAGCTTTCTTT. It translates to CASSRLGRLGEAFF.

Comments on this clonotype: Being one base from a much bigger clone, this may be a read error. V and J are TRBV7-2 and TRBJ2-5; 7 nucleotides agree with TRBD2. Germline assignment: CDR1 SGHTA and CDR2 FQGNSA. The V segment lost 1 base and the J segment 10 bases; nucleotides outside the gene matches: 9. The CDR3 length is 14 residues. CDR3 sequence (DNA): TGTGCCAGCAGCTTAGGTCTAGCGGAGGAAGTCCAGTACTTC. Translation gives CASSLGLAEEVQYF. The full variable domain, in which reference TRBV7-2 and TRBJ2-5 provide the parts outside the CDR3, is GAGVSQSPSNKVTEKGKDVELRCDPISGHTALYWYRQSLGQGLEFLIYFQGNSAPDKSGLPSDRFSAERTGGSVSTLTIQRTQQEDSAVYLCASSLGLAEEVQYFGPGTRLLVL.